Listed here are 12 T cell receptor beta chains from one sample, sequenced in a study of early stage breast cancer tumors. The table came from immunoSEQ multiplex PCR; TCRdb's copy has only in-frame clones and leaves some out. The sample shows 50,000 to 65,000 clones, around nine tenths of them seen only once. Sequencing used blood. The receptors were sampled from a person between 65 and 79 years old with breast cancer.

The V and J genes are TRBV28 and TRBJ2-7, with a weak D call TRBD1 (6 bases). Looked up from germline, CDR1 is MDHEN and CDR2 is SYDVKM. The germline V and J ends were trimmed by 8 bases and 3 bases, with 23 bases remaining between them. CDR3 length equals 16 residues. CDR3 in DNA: TGTGCCAGCTATATCTCTCGGGCAGGGGCAGGCTACGAGCAGTACTTC. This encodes CASYISRAGAGYEQYF. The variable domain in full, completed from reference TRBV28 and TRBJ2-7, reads DVKVTQSSRYLVKRTGEKVFLECVQDMDHENMFWYRQDPGLGLRLIYFSYDVKMKEKGDIPEGYSVSREKKERFSLILESASTNQTSMYLCASYISRAGAGYEQYFGPGTRLTVT.

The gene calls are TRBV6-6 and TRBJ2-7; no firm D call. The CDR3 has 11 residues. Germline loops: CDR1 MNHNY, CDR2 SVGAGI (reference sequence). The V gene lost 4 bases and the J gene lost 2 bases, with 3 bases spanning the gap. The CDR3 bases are TGTGCCAGCAGTTCGGCCTACGAGCAGTACTTC. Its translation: CASSSAYEQYF.

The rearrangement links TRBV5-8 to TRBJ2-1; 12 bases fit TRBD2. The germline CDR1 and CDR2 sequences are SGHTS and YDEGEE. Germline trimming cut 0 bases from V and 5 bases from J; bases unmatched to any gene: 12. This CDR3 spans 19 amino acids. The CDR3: CASSLGWGLAGSHHNEQFF. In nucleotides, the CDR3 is TGTGCCAGCAGCTTGGGGTGGGGACTAGCGGGCAGCCATCACAATGAGCAGTTCTTC.

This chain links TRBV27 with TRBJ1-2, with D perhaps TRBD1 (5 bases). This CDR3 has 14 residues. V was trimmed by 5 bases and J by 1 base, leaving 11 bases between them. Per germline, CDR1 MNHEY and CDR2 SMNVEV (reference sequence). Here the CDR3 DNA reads TGTGCCAGCAGTCCTAACCAGGGTAACTATGGCTACACCTTC. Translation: CASSPNQGNYGYTF.

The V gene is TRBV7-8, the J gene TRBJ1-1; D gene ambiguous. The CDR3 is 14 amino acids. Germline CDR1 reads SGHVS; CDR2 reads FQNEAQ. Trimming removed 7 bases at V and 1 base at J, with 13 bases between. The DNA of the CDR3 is TGTGCCAGCAAACCTGGCCCCTCGAACACTGAAGCTTTCTTT. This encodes CASKPGPSNTEAFF.

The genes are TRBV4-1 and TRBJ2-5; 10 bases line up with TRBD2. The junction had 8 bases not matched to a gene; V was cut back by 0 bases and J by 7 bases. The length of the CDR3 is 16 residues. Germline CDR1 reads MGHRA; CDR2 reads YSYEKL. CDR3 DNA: TGCGCCAGCAGCCAAGACGGGGGGGCTAGCGGGAGGACCCAGTACTTC. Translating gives CASSQDGGASGRTQYF.

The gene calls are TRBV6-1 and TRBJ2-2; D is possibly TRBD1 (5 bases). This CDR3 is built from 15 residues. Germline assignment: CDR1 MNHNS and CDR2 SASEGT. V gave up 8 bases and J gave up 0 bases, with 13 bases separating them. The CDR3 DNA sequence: TGTGCCAGCCTTCCCACGACAGCGAACACCGGGGAGCTGTTTTTT. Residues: CASLPTTANTGELFF.

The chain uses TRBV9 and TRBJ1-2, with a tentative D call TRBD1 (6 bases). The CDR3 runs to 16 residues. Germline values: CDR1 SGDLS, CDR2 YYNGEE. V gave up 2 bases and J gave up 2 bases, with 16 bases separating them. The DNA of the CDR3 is TGTGCCAGCAGCGTTGGGGGCGGTCAGTCAAACTATGGCTACACCTTC. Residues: CASSVGGGQSNYGYTF. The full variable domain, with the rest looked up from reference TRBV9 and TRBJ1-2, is DSGVTQTPKHLITATGQRVTLRCSPRSGDLSVYWYQQSLDQGLQFLIQYYNGEERAKGNILERFSAQQFPDLHSELNLSSLELGDSALYFCASSVGGGQSNYGYTFGSGTRLTVV.

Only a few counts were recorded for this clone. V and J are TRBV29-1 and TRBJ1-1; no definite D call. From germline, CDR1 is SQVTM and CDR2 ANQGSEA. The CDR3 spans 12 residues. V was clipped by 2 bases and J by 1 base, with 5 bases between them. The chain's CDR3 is CSVERRNTEAFF. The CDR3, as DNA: TGCAGCGTTGAACGCAGGAACACTGAAGCTTTCTTT.

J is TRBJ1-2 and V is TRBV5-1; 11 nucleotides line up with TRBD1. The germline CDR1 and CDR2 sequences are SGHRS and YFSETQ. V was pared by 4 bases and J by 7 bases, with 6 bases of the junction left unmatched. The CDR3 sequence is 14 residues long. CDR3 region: CASSIGQGAGGYTF. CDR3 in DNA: TGCGCCAGCAGCATAGGACAGGGGGCTGGTGGCTACACCTTC.

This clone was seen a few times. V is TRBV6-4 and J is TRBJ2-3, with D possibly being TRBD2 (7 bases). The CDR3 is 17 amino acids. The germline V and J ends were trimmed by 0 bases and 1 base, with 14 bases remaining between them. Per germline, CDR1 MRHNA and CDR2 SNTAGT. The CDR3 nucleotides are TGTGCCAGCAGTGACTCGCGATCGGGGGGCGGCACAGATACGCAGTATTTT. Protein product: CASSDSRSGGGTDTQYF.

CDR3 nucleotide sequence: TGCGCCAGCAGCTTGGCCAGGAGCACAGATACGCAGTATTTT. It is translated as CASSLARSTDTQYF. The V gene is TRBV5-1, the J gene TRBJ2-3, with D uncertain. The CDR3 runs to 14 residues. Per germline, CDR1 SGHRS and CDR2 YFSETQ. V gave up 0 bases and J gave up 0 bases, with 5 bases separating them.